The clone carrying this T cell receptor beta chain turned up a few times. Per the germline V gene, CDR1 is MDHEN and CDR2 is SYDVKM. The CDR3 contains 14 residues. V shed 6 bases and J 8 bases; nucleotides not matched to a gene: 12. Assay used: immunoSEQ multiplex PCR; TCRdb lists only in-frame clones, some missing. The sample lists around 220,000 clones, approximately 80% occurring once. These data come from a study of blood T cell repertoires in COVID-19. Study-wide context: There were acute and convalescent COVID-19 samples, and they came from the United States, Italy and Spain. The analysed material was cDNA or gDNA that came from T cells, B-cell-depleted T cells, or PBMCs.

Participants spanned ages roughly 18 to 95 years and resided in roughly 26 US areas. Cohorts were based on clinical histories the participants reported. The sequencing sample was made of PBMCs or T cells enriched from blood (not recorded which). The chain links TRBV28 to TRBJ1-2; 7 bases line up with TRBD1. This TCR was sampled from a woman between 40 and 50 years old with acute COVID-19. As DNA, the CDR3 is TGTGCCAGCAGCCTGGGGGACAGTTCGACCGGCTACACCTTC. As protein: CASSLGDSSTGYTF.